The 30 T cell receptor beta chains given below trace back to one sample, sequenced in a study of T cell changes during pregnancy in multiple sclerosis. Sequencing was performed with immunoSEQ multiplex PCR; in TCRdb, only in-frame clones are kept and a portion is missing. Seen here are just under 50,000 clones, approximately 94% observed once, and the top ten hold roughly 0.33%. The material sequenced was CD4+ T cells from peripheral blood mononuclear cells, taken in the third trimester of pregnancy. The source of these receptors is a female donor with multiple sclerosis, enrolled in a pregnancy study.

The V call is TRBV7-2, the J call TRBJ1-5; 7 nucleotides agree with TRBD1. The CDR3 has 15 residues. Germline CDR1 SGHTA, CDR2 FQGNSA. V dropped 1 base and J dropped 3; count of bases not matched to a gene: 3. The CDR3 DNA is TGTGCCAGCAGCTTAGGGGGGACAGACAATCAGCCCCAGCATTTT. This codes for CASSLGGTDNQPQHF.

The CDR3 DNA follows: TGTGCCAGCAGGCCCGGGGACAGGGGCTACAATGAGCAGTTCTTC. This translates into CASRPGDRGYNEQFF. The rearrangement links TRBV28 to TRBJ2-1; 10 bases are shared with TRBD1. The trim removed 6 bases at V and 3 bases at J, leaving 5 bases unmatched. Per germline, CDR1 MDHEN and CDR2 SYDVKM. CDR3 length: 15 residues.

V is TRBV7-7 and J is TRBJ2-1; 11 bases match TRBD2. The length of the CDR3 is 14 residues. From germline, CDR1 is SSHAT and CDR2 FNYEAQ (reference sequence). The J segment lost 10 bases and the V segment lost 0 bases, leaving 2 bases of the junction unmatched. This CDR3 is CASSLALAGGEQFF. As DNA, the CDR3 is TGTGCCAGCAGCTTAGCCCTAGCGGGGGGCGAGCAGTTCTTC.

The V and J genes are TRBV4-1 and TRBJ2-7, with 8 bases identical to TRBD2. This CDR3 has 16 amino acids. Germline assignment: CDR1 MGHRA and CDR2 YSYEKL. Trimming at V came to 4 bases and at J to 0 bases, leaving 8 bases not matched to a gene. The DNA of the CDR3 is TGCGCCAGCAGCCCAGCCCTAACTAGCGGCTCCTACGAGCAGTACTTC. The encoded protein is CASSPALTSGSYEQYF.

The CDR3 sequence is CASRSDTEAFF. The CDR3 DNA is TGTGCCAGCAGGTCAGACACTGAAGCTTTCTTT. This rearrangement joins TRBV7-8 to TRBJ1-1; unclear D gene. CDR1 SGHVS and CDR2 FQNEAQ come from the germline V gene. The V gene lost 6 bases and the J gene lost 3 bases, with 5 bases spanning the gap. The CDR3 runs to 11 residues.

This clone was seen once. This chain joins TRBV29-1 and TRBJ2-3, with 12 bases that match TRBD2. CDR1 and CDR2 from the germline V gene are SQVTM and ANQGSEA. V trimming: 5 bases; J trimming: 4 bases; junction bases outside the gene matches: 10. The CDR3 length is 16 residues. The CDR3 reads CSVSTRTSGNPDTQYF. The DNA of the CDR3 is TGCAGCGTTTCGACCCGGACTAGCGGGAATCCAGATACGCAGTATTTT.

The chain recombines TRBV28 with TRBJ2-1; tentative D call: TRBD2 (6 bases). CDR3 length equals 14 residues. V was shortened by 8 bases and J by 7 bases, with 18 bases between the two germline ends. Germline CDR1 is MDHEN and CDR2 is SYDVKM. The CDR3 sequence: CASGGANLRNEQFF. CDR3 sequence (DNA): TGTGCCAGCGGCGGGGCTAACCTTAGGAATGAGCAGTTCTTC.

The chain carries TRBV30 and TRBJ2-2; TRBD1 matches at 7 bases. From germline, CDR1 is GTSNPN and CDR2 SVGIG (reference sequence). The trim removed 2 bases at V and 0 bases at J, leaving 9 bases unmatched. The CDR3 loop spans 17 amino acids. In DNA, the CDR3 is TGTGCCTGGAGTAACCTACAGGGGCTCCCGAACACCGGGGAGCTGTTTTTT. Its protein is CAWSNLQGLPNTGELFF.

The rearrangement uses TRBV4-2 and TRBJ2-1; D might be TRBD1 (6 bases). V was shortened by 0 bases and J by 11 bases, with 17 bases between the two germline ends. Germline V gene lookup returns CDR1 LGHNA and CDR2 YNFKEQ. This CDR3 contains 15 residues. In nucleotides, the CDR3 is TGTGCCAGCAGCCAAGAATACGAGAGGACAGTAAAGCAGTTCTTC. This codes for CASSQEYERTVKQFF.

The chain has TRBV7-9 and TRBJ2-2, with D tentatively TRBD2 (6 bases). Between the trimmed V and J ends, which lost 2 bases and 7 bases, there was a span of 8 bases. In germline, CDR1 is SEHNR, CDR2 FQNEAQ (reference sequence). This CDR3 contains 13 residues. CDR3 residues: CASSLTEGGELFF. CDR3 in DNA: TGTGCCAGCAGCTTAACGGAGGGCGGGGAGCTGTTTTTT.

V is TRBV7-9 and J is TRBJ1-1; the D gene is possibly TRBD1 (6 bases). The length of the CDR3 is 15 residues. Germline lookup yields CDR1 SEHNR and CDR2 FQNEAQ (reference sequence). Trimming took 5 bases from V and 1 from J, leaving 14 bases between them. The CDR3 spells CASSPRQDKNTEAFF. Written as DNA, the CDR3 is TGTGCCAGCAGCCCACGACAGGACAAGAACACTGAAGCTTTCTTT. The variable domain in full, completed from reference TRBV7-9 and TRBJ1-1, reads DTGVSQNPRHKITKRGQNVTFRCDPISEHNRLYWYRQTLGQGPEFLTYFQNEAQLEKSRLLSDRFSAERPKGSFSTLEIQRTEQGDSAMYLCASSPRQDKNTEAFFGQGTRLTVV.

The chain links TRBV6-1 to TRBJ2-5, with D maybe TRBD2 (6 bases). Trimming left V 0 bases short and J 2 bases short, with 13 bases between. Germline values: CDR1 MNHNS, CDR2 SASEGT. This CDR3 is 16 amino acids long. In DNA form, the CDR3 reads TGTGCCAGCAGTGAAGCGGCAGCGGGTATACAAGAGACCCAGTACTTC. Its protein is CASSEAAAGIQETQYF.

V usage is TRBV10-3 and J usage is TRBJ2-6; D may be TRBD2 (5 bases). The CDR3 is made up of 17 amino acids. V was clipped by 4 bases and J by 2 bases, with 15 bases between them. Germline V gene data show CDR1 as ENHRY and CDR2 as SYGVKD. This chain's CDR3 is CAISASLGSPGANVLTF. The CDR3 coding sequence is TGTGCCATCAGTGCGTCCCTTGGGAGCCCTGGGGCCAACGTCCTGACTTTC.

This clone was recorded once. The chain combines TRBV27 with TRBJ2-2; the D gene is possibly TRBD2 (5 bases). With 2 bases removed from V and 2 bases from J, the gap between germline ends came to 12 bases. Germline CDR1 reads MNHEY; CDR2 reads SMNVEV (reference sequence). CDR3 size: 16 residues. The CDR3: CASSLDGSVNTGELFF. The CDR3 bases are TGTGCCAGCAGTTTAGATGGTAGCGTTAACACCGGGGAGCTGTTTTTT.

The chain joins TRBV6-6 to TRBJ1-1; TRBD1 might be the D (5 bases). The CDR3 sequence is 13 residues long. Trimming took off 6 bases at V and 5 bases at J, with 13 bases between the two ends. Looked up from germline, CDR1 is MNHNY and CDR2 is SVGAGI (reference sequence). CDR3 DNA sequence: TGTGCCAGCAGCCAGGGCGGTTGGACTGAAGCTTTCTTT. Its translation: CASSQGGWTEAFF.

The chain is built from TRBV18 and TRBJ1-1; 10 bases align to TRBD1. The germline gives CDR1 KGHSH, CDR2 LQKENI. The ends lost 3 bases at V and 5 bases at J; junction bases unmatched: 6. The CDR3 totals 15 residues. In nucleotides, the CDR3 is TGTGCCAGCTCACCGACAGGGGGCATCTTTACTGAAGCTTTCTTT. This encodes CASSPTGGIFTEAFF.

The rearrangement links TRBV19 to TRBJ2-4, with 12 bases that match TRBD1. The V gene's germline CDR1 is LNHDA and CDR2 SQIVND (reference sequence). The CDR3 has 19 residues. Trimming removed 5 bases from V and 0 bases from J; junction bases left unmatched: 11. The chain's CDR3 is CASSQSRDRGQLAKNIQYF. The CDR3 nucleotides are TGTGCCAGTAGTCAGAGTCGGGACAGGGGGCAGCTAGCCAAAAACATTCAGTACTTC.

The chain has TRBV27 and TRBJ2-5; no clear D. Looked up from germline, CDR1 is MNHEY and CDR2 is SMNVEV (reference sequence). The CDR3 length is 12 residues. Trimming took off 4 bases at V and 1 base at J, with 4 bases between the two ends. This CDR3 reads CASSSLQETQYF. The CDR3 DNA is TGTGCCAGCAGTTCCCTCCAAGAGACCCAGTACTTC.

A single count supports this clone. V and J are TRBV27 and TRBJ1-5, with 9 bases fitting TRBD1. Germline V gene data show CDR1 as MNHEY and CDR2 as SMNVEV (reference sequence). The length of the CDR3 is 13 residues. After removal of 4 bases from V and 9 bases from J, the junction contained 4 bases not matched to a gene. The CDR3 DNA follows: TGTGCCAGCAGTTGGGACAGGGAGTCGCCCCAGCATTTT. This codes for CASSWDRESPQHF.

This rearrangement joins TRBV28 to TRBJ2-4; the match to TRBD1 covers 7 bases. CDR3 size: 16 residues. V was pared by 5 bases and J by 0 bases, with 7 bases of the junction left unmatched. CDR1 is MDHEN, CDR2 SYDVKM, per germline. In nucleotides, the CDR3 is TGTGCCAGCAGTCATAGGACAGGACTAGCCAAAAACATTCAGTACTTC. It encodes CASSHRTGLAKNIQYF.

This clone showed up just a few times. The chain links TRBV29-1 to TRBJ1-1; possibly TRBD1 for D (6 bases). V dropped 6 bases and J dropped 1 base, with 9 bases sitting between them. This CDR3 contains 12 residues. Germline V gives CDR1 SQVTM, CDR2 ANQGSEA. The CDR3, as DNA: TGCAGCGTGTTACAGGGGAACACTGAAGCTTTCTTT. This sequence encodes CSVLQGNTEAFF.

In this sample, this clone turned up once. V is TRBV21-1 and J is TRBJ2-7; the D call TRBD2 from the table was never checked on the DNA. TRBV21-1 is a known pseudogene. CDR3 size: 14 residues. The CDR3 DNA reads as TGTGCCAGCAGTCAGAGGGGGGGAGCCTACGAGCAGTACTTC. Translation: CASSQRGGAYEQYF.

This chain joins TRBV2 and TRBJ2-3; D might be TRBD1 (6 bases). CDR3 length: 14 amino acids. V was shortened by 8 bases and J by 1 base, with 13 bases between the two germline ends. The V gene's germline CDR1 is SNHLY and CDR2 FYNNEI. The CDR3 nucleotides read TGTGCCAGCCAAACTAACAGGGGCACAGATACGCAGTATTTT. Translating it yields CASQTNRGTDTQYF.

The chain recombines TRBV9 with TRBJ1-2; 9 nucleotides line up with TRBD1. Trimming removed 4 bases from V and 6 bases from J; junction bases left unmatched: 10. The CDR3 runs 15 residues. Germline loops: CDR1 SGDLS, CDR2 YYNGEE. CDR3 DNA sequence: TGTGCCAGCAGCCCCGACGGGACAGGGAAGAATGGCTACACCTTC. Translation gives CASSPDGTGKNGYTF.

The chain has TRBV5-6 and TRBJ2-6, with D maybe TRBD1 (6 bases). The CDR3 has 17 amino acids. Trimming removed 5 bases from V and 1 base from J, with 16 bases in between. Looked up from germline, CDR1 is SGHDT and CDR2 is YYEEEE. In DNA form, the CDR3 reads TGTGCCAGCAGGTTCAACCTCCAGGGGTCTGGGGCCAACGTCCTGACTTTC. Its protein is CASRFNLQGSGANVLTF.

The chain joins TRBV27 to TRBJ1-2, with D perhaps TRBD1 (6 bases). The CDR3 is 15 residues long. Trimming left V 6 bases short and J 1 base short, with 15 bases between. The V gene's germline CDR1 is MNHEY and CDR2 SMNVEV (reference sequence). The CDR3 nucleotides read TGTGCCAGCAGGTCTCCTAGGGGGAGTAACTATGGCTACACCTTC. Translating gives CASRSPRGSNYGYTF.

The J gene is TRBJ2-7, the V gene TRBV11-2; 10 nucleotides agree with TRBD1. Germline CDR1 reads SGHAT; CDR2 reads FQNNGV. V lost 1 base to trimming and J lost 4 bases; unmatched junction nucleotides: 1. The CDR3 consists of 14 residues. CDR3 sequence reads: CASSLGGQGYEQYF. The CDR3 coding sequence is TGTGCCAGCAGCTTAGGGGGACAGGGGTACGAGCAGTACTTC.

This chain joins TRBV11-3 and TRBJ1-1, with D perhaps TRBD1 (6 bases). Germline V gives CDR1 SGHNT, CDR2 YENEEA. V was clipped by 2 bases and J by 10 bases, with 11 bases between them. CDR3 length: 12 residues. The DNA of the CDR3 is TGTGCCAGCAGCTTACCGCAGGGGCGAGCTTTCTTT. Translation gives CASSLPQGRAFF.

The chain employs TRBV15 and TRBJ2-1, with TRBD2 matching 8 bases. J gave up 10 bases and V 5 bases, and 10 bases lay outside the gene matches. This CDR3 has 14 residues. The germline V gene encodes CDR1 LNHNV and CDR2 YYDKDF (reference sequence). CDR3 in DNA: TGTGCCACCAGCCCCGCCGGGGGGGCAAGGGAGCAGTTCTTC. Encoded protein: CATSPAGGAREQFF.

The rearrangement links TRBV28 to TRBJ2-3; 9 nucleotides line up with TRBD2. CDR1 and CDR2 (germline): MDHEN, SYDVKM. This CDR3 region has 15 residues. V lost 8 bases and J lost 2; bases outside the gene matches: 8. The CDR3, as DNA: TGTGCCAGCTCTCGGGAGCGGGAGGACACAGATACGCAGTATTTT. Residues: CASSREREDTDTQYF.